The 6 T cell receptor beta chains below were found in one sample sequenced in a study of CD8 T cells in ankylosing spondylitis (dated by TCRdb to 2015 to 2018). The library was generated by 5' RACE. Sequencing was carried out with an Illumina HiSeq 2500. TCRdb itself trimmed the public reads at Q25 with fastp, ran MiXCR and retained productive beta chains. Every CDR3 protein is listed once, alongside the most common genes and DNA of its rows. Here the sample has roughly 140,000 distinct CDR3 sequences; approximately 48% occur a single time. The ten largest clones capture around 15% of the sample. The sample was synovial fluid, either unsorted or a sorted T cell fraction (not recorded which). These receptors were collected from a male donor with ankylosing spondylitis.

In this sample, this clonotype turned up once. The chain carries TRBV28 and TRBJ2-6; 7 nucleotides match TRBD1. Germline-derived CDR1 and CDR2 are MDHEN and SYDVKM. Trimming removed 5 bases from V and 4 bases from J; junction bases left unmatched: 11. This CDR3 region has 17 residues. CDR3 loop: CASSPHRGSWGANVLTF. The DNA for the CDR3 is TGTGCCAGCAGTCCCCACAGGGGTTCCTGGGGGGCCAACGTCCTGACTTTC.

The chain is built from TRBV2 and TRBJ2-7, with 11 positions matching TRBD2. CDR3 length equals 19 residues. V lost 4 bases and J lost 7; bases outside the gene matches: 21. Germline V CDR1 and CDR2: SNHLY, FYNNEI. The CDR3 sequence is CASSGDSGRAGFDWGEQYF. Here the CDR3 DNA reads TGTGCCAGCAGTGGCGATAGCGGGAGGGCCGGATTCGACTGGGGAGAGCAGTACTTC. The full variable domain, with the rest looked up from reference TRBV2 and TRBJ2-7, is EPEVTQTPSHQVTQMGQEVILRCVPISNHLYFYWYRQILGQKVEFLVSFYNNEISEKSEIFDDQFSVERPDGSNFTLKIRSTKLEDSAMYFCASSGDSGRAGFDWGEQYFGPGTRLTVT.

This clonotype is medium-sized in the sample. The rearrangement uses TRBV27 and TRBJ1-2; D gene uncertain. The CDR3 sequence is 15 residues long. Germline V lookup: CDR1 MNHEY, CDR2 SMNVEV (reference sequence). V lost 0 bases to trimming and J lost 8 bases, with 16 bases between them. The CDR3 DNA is TGTGCCAGCAGTTTATCCCTTACGTTTGAAAAGGGCTACACCTTC. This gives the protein CASSLSLTFEKGYTF.

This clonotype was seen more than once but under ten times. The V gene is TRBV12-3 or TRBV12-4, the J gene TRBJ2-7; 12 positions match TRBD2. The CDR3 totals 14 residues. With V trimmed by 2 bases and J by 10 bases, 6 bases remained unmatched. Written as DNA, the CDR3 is TGTGCCAGCAGTTTATCTAGCGGGAGGGCCTTCCAGTACTTC. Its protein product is CASSLSSGRAFQYF.

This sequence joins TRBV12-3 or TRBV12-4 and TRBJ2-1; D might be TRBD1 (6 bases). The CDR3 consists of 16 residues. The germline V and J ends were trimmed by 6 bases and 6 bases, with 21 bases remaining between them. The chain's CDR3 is CASSPWGQTVPNEQFF. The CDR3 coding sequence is TGTGCCAGCAGCCCCTGGGGGCAGACCGTACCCAATGAGCAGTTCTTC.

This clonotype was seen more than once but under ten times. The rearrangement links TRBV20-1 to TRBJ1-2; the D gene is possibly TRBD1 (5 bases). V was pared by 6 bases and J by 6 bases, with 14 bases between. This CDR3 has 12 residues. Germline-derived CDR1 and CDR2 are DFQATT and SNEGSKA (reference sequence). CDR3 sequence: CSAALGTDGYTF. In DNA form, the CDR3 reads TGCAGTGCCGCCCTAGGGACGGATGGCTACACCTTC.